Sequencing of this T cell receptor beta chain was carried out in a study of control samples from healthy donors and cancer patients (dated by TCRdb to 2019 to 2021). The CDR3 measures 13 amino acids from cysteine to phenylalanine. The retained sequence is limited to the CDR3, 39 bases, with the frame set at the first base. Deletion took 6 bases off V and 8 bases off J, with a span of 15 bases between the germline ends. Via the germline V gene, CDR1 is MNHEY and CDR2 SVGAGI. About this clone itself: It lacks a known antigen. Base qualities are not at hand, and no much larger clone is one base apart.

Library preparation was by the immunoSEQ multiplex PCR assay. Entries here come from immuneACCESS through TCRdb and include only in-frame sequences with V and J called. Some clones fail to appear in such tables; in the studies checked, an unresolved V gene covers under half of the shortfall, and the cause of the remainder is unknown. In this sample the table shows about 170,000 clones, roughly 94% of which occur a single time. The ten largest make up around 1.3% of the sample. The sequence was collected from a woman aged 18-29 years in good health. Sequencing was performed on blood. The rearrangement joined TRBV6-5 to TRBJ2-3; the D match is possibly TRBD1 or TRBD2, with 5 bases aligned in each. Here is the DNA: TGTGCCAGCAGCCGCTCGGGGCTGGGTACGCAGTATTTT. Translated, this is CASSRSGLGTQYF.